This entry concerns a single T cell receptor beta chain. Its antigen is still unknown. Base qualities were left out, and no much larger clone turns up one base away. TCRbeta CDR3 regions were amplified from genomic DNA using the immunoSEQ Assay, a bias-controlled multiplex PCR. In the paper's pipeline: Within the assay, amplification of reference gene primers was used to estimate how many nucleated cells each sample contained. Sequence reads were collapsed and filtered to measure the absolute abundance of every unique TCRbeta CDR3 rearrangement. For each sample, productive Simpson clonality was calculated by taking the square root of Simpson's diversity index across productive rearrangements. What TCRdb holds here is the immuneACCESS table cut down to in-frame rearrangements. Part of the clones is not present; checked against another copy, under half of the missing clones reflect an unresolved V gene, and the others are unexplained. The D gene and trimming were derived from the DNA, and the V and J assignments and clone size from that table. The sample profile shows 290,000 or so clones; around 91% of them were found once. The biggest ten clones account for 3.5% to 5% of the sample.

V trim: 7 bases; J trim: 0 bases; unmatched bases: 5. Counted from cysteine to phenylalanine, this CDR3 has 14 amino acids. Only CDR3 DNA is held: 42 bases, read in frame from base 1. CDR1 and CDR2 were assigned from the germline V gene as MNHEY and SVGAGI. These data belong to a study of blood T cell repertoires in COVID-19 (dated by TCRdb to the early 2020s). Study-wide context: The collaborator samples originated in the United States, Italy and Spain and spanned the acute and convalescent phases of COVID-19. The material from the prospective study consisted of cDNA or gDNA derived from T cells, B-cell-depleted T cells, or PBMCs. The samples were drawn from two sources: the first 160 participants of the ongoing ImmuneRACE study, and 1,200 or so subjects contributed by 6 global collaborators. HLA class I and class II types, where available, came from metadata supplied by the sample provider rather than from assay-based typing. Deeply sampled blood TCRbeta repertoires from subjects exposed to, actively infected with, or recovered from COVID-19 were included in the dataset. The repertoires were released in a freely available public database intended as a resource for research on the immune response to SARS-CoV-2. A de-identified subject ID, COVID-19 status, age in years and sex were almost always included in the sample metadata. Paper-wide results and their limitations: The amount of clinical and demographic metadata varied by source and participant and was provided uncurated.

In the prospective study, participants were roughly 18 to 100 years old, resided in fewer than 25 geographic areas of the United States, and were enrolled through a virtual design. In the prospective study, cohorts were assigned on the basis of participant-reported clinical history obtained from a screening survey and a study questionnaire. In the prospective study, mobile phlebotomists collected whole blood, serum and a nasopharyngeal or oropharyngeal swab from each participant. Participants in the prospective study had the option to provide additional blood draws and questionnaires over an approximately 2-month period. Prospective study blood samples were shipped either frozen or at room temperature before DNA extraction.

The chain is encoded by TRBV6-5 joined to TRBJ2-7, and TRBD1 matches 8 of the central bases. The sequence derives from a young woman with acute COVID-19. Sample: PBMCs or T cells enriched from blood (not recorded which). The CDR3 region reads CASIRDRLSYEQYF. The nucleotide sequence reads TGTGCCAGCATCCGGGACAGGCTCTCCTACGAGCAGTACTTC.